This T cell receptor (beta chain) emerged from a study of PD-1 blockade in classical Hodgkin lymphoma. General study points: The authors excluded patients who started nivolumab under 1 year after ASCT.

Sequencing was performed with immunoSEQ multiplex PCR; in TCRdb, only in-frame clones are kept and a portion is missing. The table shows under 20,000 clones, with about nine tenths occurring only once. Comment on this clone: Its antigen is not identified.

V was clipped by 3 bases and J by 0 bases; unmatched bases: 4. The CDR3 has 16 amino acids. The germline CDR1 and CDR2 sequences are SGHRS and YFSETQ. All patients experienced relapse after autologous stem cell transplantation, and brentuximab vedotin exposure was variable. The V and J genes are TRBV5-1 and TRBJ1-5; 9 bases agree with TRBD1. The source was peripheral blood mononuclear cells (PBMCs), collected before the second cycle of nivolumab. The source is a human donor with classical Hodgkin lymphoma. CDR3 DNA sequence: TGCGCCAGCAGCTCGGGGACAGGGATTAGCAATCAGCCCCAGCATTTT. Amino acids: CASSSGTGISNQPQHF.